These T cell receptor beta chains were read from a single sample in a study of low-dose radiotherapy and immunotherapy resistance in tumors. Each CDR3 protein gets one entry after TCRdb re-called the reads with MiXCR. The table lists 64,000 or so distinct CDR3 sequences, 26% of them singletons, with around 6.7% in the top ten. Sample: PBMCs, taken before treatment. The source is a male donor with rectosigmoid adenocarcinoma. Each CDR3 is given without its conserved first and last residue. D genes are given only for firm matches.

cdr3_length: 20
j_call: TRBJ2-5
d_call: TRBD1
v_call: TRBV5-3
cdr3_aa: ASSSTGAEAYSGQGRLETQY

cdr3_length: 13
j_call: TRBJ2-7
d_call: .
v_call: TRBV5-6
cdr3_aa: ASSLSAGISYEQY

cdr3_length: 11
j_call: TRBJ2-5
d_call: .
v_call: TRBV7-2
cdr3_aa: ASSLNSGETQY

cdr3_length: 12
j_call: TRBJ2-7
d_call: .
v_call: TRBV18
cdr3_aa: ASSRGSGHNEQY

cdr3_length: 13
j_call: TRBJ2-1
d_call: TRBD2
v_call: TRBV6-2/TRBV6-3
cdr3_aa: ASRHLAVGYNEQF

cdr3_length: 14
j_call: TRBJ2-1
d_call: .
v_call: TRBV7-8
cdr3_aa: ASSLGGYSSYNEQF

cdr3_length: 12
j_call: TRBJ2-7
d_call: .
v_call: TRBV5-1
cdr3_aa: ASSLGRDSYEQY

cdr3_length: 11
j_call: TRBJ2-7
d_call: .
v_call: TRBV29-1
cdr3_aa: SVERGPTYEQY

cdr3_length: 14
j_call: TRBJ2-2
d_call: TRBD1
v_call: TRBV4-2
cdr3_aa: ASSQEGTGNTGELF

cdr3_length: 14
j_call: TRBJ2-1
d_call: .
v_call: TRBV19
cdr3_aa: ASSILALTKDNEQF

cdr3_length: 11
j_call: TRBJ2-1
d_call: .
v_call: TRBV7-9
cdr3_aa: ASSLEPSNEQF

cdr3_length: 13
j_call: TRBJ2-3
d_call: .
v_call: TRBV28
cdr3_aa: ASSFQIPSTDTQY

cdr3_length: 10
j_call: TRBJ2-1
d_call: .
v_call: TRBV27
cdr3_aa: ASRPSYNEQF

cdr3_length: 13
j_call: TRBJ2-4
d_call: .
v_call: TRBV2
cdr3_aa: ASSPKGPAKNIQY

cdr3_length: 14
j_call: TRBJ2-2
d_call: .
v_call: TRBV7-3
cdr3_aa: ASSLNSGFAPGELF

cdr3_length: 11
j_call: TRBJ1-3
d_call: .
v_call: TRBV18
cdr3_aa: ASSGTAGNTIY

cdr3_length: 14
j_call: TRBJ2-1
d_call: TRBD1
v_call: TRBV7-2
cdr3_aa: ASSLGQGRSYNEQF

cdr3_length: 11
j_call: TRBJ1-2
d_call: .
v_call: TRBV27
cdr3_aa: ASSLGERYGYT

cdr3_length: 13
j_call: TRBJ1-1
d_call: .
v_call: TRBV28
cdr3_aa: ASSVFTQKNTEAF

cdr3_length: 14
j_call: TRBJ1-5
d_call: TRBD1
v_call: TRBV7-2
cdr3_aa: ASSLSQDRVSQPQH

cdr3_length: 13
j_call: TRBJ1-2
d_call: .
v_call: TRBV5-1
cdr3_aa: ASSVTGNLNYGYT

cdr3_length: 10
j_call: TRBJ1-5
d_call: TRBD1
v_call: TRBV20-1
cdr3_aa: SGTVGNQPQH

cdr3_length: 12
j_call: TRBJ2-3
d_call: TRBD1
v_call: TRBV5-6
cdr3_aa: ASSSQGSADTQY

cdr3_length: 10
j_call: TRBJ2-7
d_call: .
v_call: TRBV28
cdr3_aa: ASATSRYEQY

cdr3_length: 12
j_call: TRBJ2-5
d_call: TRBD1
v_call: TRBV28
cdr3_aa: ASTPSGGERTQY

cdr3_length: 14
j_call: TRBJ1-3
d_call: TRBD1
v_call: TRBV7-2
cdr3_aa: ASSLAQTGAGNTIY

cdr3_length: 14
j_call: TRBJ2-1
d_call: .
v_call: TRBV4-1
cdr3_aa: ASSQGKGDPYNEQF

cdr3_length: 16
j_call: TRBJ2-7
d_call: .
v_call: TRBV28
cdr3_aa: ASSLSNDRFTQSYEQY

cdr3_length: 13
j_call: TRBJ1-5
d_call: TRBD1
v_call: TRBV4-1
cdr3_aa: ASSQATGGNQPQH

cdr3_length: 9
j_call: TRBJ2-1
d_call: .
v_call: TRBV14
cdr3_aa: ASSQTIYQF

cdr3_length: 13
j_call: TRBJ2-7
d_call: .
v_call: TRBV28
cdr3_aa: ASRRYGGDRYEQY

cdr3_length: 10
j_call: TRBJ2-3
d_call: .
v_call: TRBV6-2/TRBV6-3
cdr3_aa: ASSVRTDTQY

cdr3_length: 13
j_call: TRBJ2-6
d_call: .
v_call: TRBV18
cdr3_aa: ASSPTVSGANVLT

cdr3_length: 13
j_call: TRBJ2-3
d_call: TRBD2
v_call: TRBV5-5
cdr3_aa: ASSQTVGGSYTQY

cdr3_length: 12
j_call: TRBJ2-3
d_call: TRBD2
v_call: TRBV20-1
cdr3_aa: SALSGTYTDTQY

cdr3_length: 13
j_call: TRBJ2-7
d_call: .
v_call: TRBV28
cdr3_aa: ASSSPFLVVSEQY